The source of this T cell receptor beta chain is a study of human T cells and chemical hapten exposure. Study-level findings and limits: Patch test score was positively correlated with the counts of PT1 expanded TCRs.

This clonotype showed up many times. What it binds is not known. MiXCR was run by TCRdb on the RACE reads, yielding one entry per CDR3 protein. The sample shows some 80,000 distinct CDR3 sequences, about 10% of them seen only once. Time point here: patch test 2, 6 weeks after DPC sensitization. The treatment denotes: therapeutic diphenylcyclopropenone sensitization with weekly scalp DPC. Suited to DPC and affected by alopecia, the donors ranged from 18 to 70 years old. The authors extracted total RNA from unfractionated whole blood. With 2 bases clipped from V and 8 bases from J, the junction kept 13 bases outside the gene matches. CDR1 and CDR2 from the germline V gene are SGHAT and FQNNGV. This CDR3 is built from 17 residues.

The V gene is TRBV11-2, the J gene TRBJ2-1, with 9 bases matching TRBD2. The receptor was derived from a woman in her thirties with alopecia areata. Some clones in this sample may be carry-over from other donors' samples. Sample: whole blood, taken in connection with sensitization to the hapten diphenylcyclopropenone (DPC). This CDR3 reads CASSLRRSGSLVHEQFF. DNA of the CDR3: TGTGCCAGCAGCTTAAGACGTAGCGGGAGCTTGGTGCATGAGCAGTTCTTC.